This record covers a single T cell receptor beta chain. What it recognizes is unknown. In germline, CDR1 is LNHDA, CDR2 SQIVND (reference sequence). V lost 1 base to trimming and J lost 4 bases, with 8 bases between them. The CDR3 loop spans 13 amino acids. The entry originates in a study of cytomegalovirus exposure and HLA in healthy donors. Study information: A preliminary data release comprised 70 million to 95 million unique TCRs obtained from HLA-typed donors. Study-wide results and limits: In most subjects, TCR beta sequences reportedly gave accurate predictions of HLA-A and HLA-B alleles.

This PCR relied on a set of 60 Vbeta primers and 13 Jbeta primers. The method was immunoSEQ multiplex PCR; TCRdb's version includes in-frame clones alone and lacks a portion of them. This sample's table reports 110,000 to 150,000 clones. This sequence was found in a male donor in good health and CMV-seronegative. The material sequenced was PBMCs. V and J are TRBV19 and TRBJ2-7; D is undetermined. The CDR3 DNA reads as TGTGCCAGTAGTATAGCCACAGAATACGAGCAGTACTTC. Its protein product is CASSIATEYEQYF.